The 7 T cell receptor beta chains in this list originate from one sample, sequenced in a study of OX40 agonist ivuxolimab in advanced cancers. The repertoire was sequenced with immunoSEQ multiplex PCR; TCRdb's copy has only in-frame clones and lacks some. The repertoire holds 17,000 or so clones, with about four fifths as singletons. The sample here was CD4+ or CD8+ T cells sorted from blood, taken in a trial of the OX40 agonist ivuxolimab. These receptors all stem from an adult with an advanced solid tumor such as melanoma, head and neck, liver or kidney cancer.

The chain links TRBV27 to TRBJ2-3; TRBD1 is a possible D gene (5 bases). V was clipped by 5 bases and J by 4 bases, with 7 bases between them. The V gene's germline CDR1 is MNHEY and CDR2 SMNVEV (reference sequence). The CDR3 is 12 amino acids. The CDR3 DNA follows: TGTGCCAGCAGTCCCAGGGCAGATACGCAGTATTTT. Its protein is CASSPRADTQYF.

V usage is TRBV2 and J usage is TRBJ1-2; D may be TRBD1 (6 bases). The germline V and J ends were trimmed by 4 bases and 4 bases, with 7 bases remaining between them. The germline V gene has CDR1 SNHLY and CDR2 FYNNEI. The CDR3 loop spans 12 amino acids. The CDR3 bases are TGTGCCAGCAGTGCAGGGGTCTATGGCTACACCTTC. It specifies CASSAGVYGYTF.

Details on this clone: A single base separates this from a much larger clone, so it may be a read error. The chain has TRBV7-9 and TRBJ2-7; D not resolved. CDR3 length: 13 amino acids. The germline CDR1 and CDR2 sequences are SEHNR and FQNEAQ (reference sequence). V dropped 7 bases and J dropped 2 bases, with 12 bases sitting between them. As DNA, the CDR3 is TGTGCCAGCAAGGAAGGCGACGCCTACGAGCAGTACTTC. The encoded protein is CASKEGDAYEQYF.

The DNA for the CDR3 is TGCGCCAGCAGTGAGGTTAGCCCGCTTAATGAAAAACTGTTTTTT. Its protein is CASSEVSPLNEKLFF. The V call is TRBV10-1, the J call TRBJ1-4; D remains unclear. The V and J ends lost 2 bases and 4 bases respectively, with 11 bases between them. Germline V lookup: CDR1 WNHNN, CDR2 SYGVQD (reference sequence). The CDR3 extends over 15 amino acids.

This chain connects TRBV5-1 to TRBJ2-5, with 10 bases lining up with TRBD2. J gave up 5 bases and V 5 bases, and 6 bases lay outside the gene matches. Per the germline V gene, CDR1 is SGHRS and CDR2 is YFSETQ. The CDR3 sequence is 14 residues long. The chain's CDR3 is CASSASGGWETQYF. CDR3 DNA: TGCGCCAGCAGTGCTAGCGGGGGTTGGGAGACCCAGTACTTC.

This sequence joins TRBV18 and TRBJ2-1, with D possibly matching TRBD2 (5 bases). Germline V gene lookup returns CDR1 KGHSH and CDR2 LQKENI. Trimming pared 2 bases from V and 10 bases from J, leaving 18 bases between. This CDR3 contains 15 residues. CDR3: CASSPGSERSWEQFF. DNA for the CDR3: TGTGCCAGCTCACCAGGGTCGGAGCGGTCGTGGGAGCAGTTCTTC.

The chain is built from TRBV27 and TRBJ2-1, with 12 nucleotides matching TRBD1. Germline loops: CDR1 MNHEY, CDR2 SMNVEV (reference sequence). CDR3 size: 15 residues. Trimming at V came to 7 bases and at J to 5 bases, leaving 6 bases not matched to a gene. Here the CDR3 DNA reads TGTGCCAGCACATCCGGGACAGGGGGCAACAATGAGCAGTTCTTC. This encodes CASTSGTGGNNEQFF.